Sequencing of this TCR beta chain was carried out in a study of T cell responses to AZD1222 COVID-19 vaccine. Study-level points and caveats: Only five to seven individuals given AZD1222 were seropositive at baseline. White British ancestry dominated among donors, who included more females, and clonal diversity was possibly underestimated. A rise in Spike-specific TCR breadth and depth followed two AZD1222 doses.

TCRdb's copy holds only in-frame clones and misses some; the assay was immunoSEQ multiplex PCR. The sample includes 150,000 to 200,000 clones, approximately 92% seen only once; the top ten take roughly 10%. Notes on this clone: Its antigen remains unknown.

CDR1 LNHDA and CDR2 SQIVND come from the germline V gene (reference sequence). The length of the CDR3 is 19 residues. Trimming cost V 5 bases and J 7 bases, with 32 bases left between them. This chain links TRBV19 with TRBJ2-5; possibly TRBD1 for D (6 bases). The clonotype originates from an adult in good health. Sequencing used peripheral blood, obtained on day 0 of AZD1222 vaccination. The CDR3 coding sequence is TGTGCCAGTAGTTTAGGCGTGAGGAGTGGACGCAGGGGAGATGTGACCCAGTACTTC. This gives the protein CASSLGVRSGRRGDVTQYF.